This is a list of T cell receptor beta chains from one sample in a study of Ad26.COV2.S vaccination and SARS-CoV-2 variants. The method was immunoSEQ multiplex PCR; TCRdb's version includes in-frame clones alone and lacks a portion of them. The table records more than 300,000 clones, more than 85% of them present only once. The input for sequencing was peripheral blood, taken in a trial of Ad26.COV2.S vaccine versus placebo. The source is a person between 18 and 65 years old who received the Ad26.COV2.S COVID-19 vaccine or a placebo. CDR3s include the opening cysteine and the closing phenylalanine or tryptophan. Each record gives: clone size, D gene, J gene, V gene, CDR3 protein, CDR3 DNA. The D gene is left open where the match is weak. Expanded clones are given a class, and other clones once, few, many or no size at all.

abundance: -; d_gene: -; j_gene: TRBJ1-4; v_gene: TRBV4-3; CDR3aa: CASSQDRAALNEKLFF; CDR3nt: TGCGCCAGCAGCCAAGATCGGGCGGCCCTTAATGAAAAACTGTTTTTT
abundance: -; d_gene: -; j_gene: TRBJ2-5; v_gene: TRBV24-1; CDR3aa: CATSDVVGTQYF; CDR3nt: TGTGCCACCAGTGATGTCGTTGGGACCCAGTACTTC
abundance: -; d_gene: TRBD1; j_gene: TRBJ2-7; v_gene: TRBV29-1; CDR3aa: CSVGQAPAYEQYF; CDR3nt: TGCAGCGTCGGACAGGCTCCGGCTTACGAGCAGTACTTC
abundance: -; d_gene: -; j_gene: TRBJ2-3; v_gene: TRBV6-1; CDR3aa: CASSEIRGDTQYF; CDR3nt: TGTGCCAGCAGTGAAATTAGAGGGGATACGCAGTATTTT
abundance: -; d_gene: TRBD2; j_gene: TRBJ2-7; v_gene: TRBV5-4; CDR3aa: CASSQGLAGYYEQYF; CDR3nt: TGTGCCAGCAGCCAGGGACTAGCGGGCTACTACGAGCAGTACTTC
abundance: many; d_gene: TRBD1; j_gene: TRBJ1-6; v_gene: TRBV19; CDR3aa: CASSIQGANSPLHF; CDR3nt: TGTGCCAGTAGTATTCAGGGGGCGAATTCACCCCTCCACTTT
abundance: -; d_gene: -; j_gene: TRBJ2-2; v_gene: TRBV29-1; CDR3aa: CSVELGQGTGELFF; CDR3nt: TGCAGCGTTGAGTTGGGTCAGGGGACCGGGGAGCTGTTTTTT
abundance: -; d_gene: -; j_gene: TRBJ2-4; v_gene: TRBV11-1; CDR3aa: CASSLRQGLAKNIQYF; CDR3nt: TGTGCCAGCAGCTTAAGGCAGGGACTAGCCAAAAACATTCAGTACTTC
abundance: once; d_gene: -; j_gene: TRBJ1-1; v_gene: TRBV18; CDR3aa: CASSPDAGTNTEAFF; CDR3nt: TGTGCCAGCTCACCTGATGCAGGCACGAACACTGAAGCTTTCTTT
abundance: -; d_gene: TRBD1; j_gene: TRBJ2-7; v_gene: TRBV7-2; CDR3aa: CASSSSGQGVNEQYF; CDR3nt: TGTGCCAGCAGCTCGTCGGGACAGGGTGTCAACGAGCAGTACTTC
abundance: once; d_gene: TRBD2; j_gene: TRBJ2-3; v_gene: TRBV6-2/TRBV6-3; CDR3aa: CASSRGLARGTDTQYF; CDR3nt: TGTGCCAGCAGCCGAGGACTAGCCAGGGGCACAGATACGCAGTATTTT
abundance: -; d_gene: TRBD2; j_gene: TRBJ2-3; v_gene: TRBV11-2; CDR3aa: CASSFSGRVHDTQYF; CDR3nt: TGTGCCAGCAGCTTTAGCGGGAGGGTTCACGATACGCAGTATTTT
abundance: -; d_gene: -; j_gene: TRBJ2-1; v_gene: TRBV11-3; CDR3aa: CASSPRSSYNEQFF; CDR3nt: TGTGCCAGCAGCCCCCGGAGCTCCTACAATGAGCAGTTCTTC
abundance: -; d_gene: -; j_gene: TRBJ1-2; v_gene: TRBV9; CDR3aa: CASSEGGSPALTF; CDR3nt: TGTGCCAGCAGCGAGGGGGGTTCTCCTGCCCTCACCTTC
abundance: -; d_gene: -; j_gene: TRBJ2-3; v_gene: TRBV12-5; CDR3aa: CASGQGTYRGDTQYF; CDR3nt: TGTGCTAGTGGCCAAGGGACATACCGAGGGGATACGCAGTATTTT
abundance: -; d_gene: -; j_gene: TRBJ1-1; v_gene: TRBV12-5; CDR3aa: CASAPFRNTEAFF; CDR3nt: TGTGCTAGTGCCCCGTTCAGGAACACTGAAGCTTTCTTT
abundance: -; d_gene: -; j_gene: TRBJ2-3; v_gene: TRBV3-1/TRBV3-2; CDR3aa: CASSQSDTQYF; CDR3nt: TGTGCCAGCAGCCAATCAGATACGCAGTATTTT
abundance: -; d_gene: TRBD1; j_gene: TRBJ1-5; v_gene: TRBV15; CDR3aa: CATSRDRGPGQSAGNQPQHF; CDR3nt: TGTGCCACCAGCAGAGATCGGGGGCCGGGACAGAGCGCGGGCAATCAGCCCCAGCATTTT
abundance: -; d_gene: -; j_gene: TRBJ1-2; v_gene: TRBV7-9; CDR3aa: CASTDERKQGNGGYTF; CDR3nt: TGTGCCAGCACCGACGAGAGGAAACAGGGAAACGGTGGCTACACCTTC
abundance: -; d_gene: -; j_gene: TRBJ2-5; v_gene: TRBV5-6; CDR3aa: CASSGLGSEETQYF; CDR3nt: TGTGCCAGCAGCGGGCTGGGATCAGAAGAGACCCAGTACTTC
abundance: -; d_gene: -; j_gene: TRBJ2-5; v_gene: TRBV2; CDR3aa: CASNAGVAGRETQYF; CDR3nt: TGTGCCAGCAACGCAGGGGTGGCAGGGAGAGAGACCCAGTACTTC
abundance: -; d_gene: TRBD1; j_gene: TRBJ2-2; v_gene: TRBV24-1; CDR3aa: CATSETGTGANTGELFF; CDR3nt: TGTGCCACCAGTGAAACCGGGACAGGGGCGAACACCGGGGAGCTGTTTTTT
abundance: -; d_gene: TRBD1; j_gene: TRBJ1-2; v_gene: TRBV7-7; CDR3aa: CASSIRQGYYGYTF; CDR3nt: TGTGCTAGCAGCATCCGACAGGGGTACTATGGCTACACCTTC
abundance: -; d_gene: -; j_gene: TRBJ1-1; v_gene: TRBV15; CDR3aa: CATSRDGVMNTEAFF; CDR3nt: TGTGCCACCAGCAGAGATGGAGTGATGAACACTGAAGCTTTCTTT
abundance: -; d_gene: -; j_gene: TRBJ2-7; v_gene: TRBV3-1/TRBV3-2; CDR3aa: CASSQGRGCEQYF; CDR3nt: TGTGCCAGCAGCCAAGGACGGGGGTGTGAGCAGTACTTC
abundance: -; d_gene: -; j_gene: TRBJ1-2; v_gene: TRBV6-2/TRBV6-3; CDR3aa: CASSDWTGYTF; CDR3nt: TGTGCCAGCAGCGACTGGACAGGCTACACCTTC
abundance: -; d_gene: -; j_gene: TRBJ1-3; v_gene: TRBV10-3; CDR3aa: CAIRSSGNTIYF; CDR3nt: TGTGCCATCCGGAGCTCTGGAAACACCATATATTTT
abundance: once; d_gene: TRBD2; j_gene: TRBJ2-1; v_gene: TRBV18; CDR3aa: CASSPPGLAGGRSSYNEQFF; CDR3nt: TGTGCCAGCTCACCCCCCGGACTAGCGGGAGGGCGGAGCTCCTACAATGAGCAGTTCTTC
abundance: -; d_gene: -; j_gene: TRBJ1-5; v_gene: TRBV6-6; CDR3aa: CASTRQGIYSNQPQHF; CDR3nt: TGTGCCAGCACACGCCAGGGGATCTATAGCAATCAGCCCCAGCATTTT
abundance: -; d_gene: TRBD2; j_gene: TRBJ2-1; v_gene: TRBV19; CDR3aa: CASSIRPGLEGGNEQFF; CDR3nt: TGTGCCAGTAGTATCCGCCCGGGACTAGAGGGTGGGAATGAGCAGTTCTTC
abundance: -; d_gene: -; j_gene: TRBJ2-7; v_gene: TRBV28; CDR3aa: CASSFQGEMGEQYF; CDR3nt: TGTGCCAGCAGTTTCCAGGGCGAGATGGGTGAGCAGTACTTC
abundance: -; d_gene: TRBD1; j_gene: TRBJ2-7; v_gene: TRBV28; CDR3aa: CASSSGTEDLYEQYF; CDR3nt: TGTGCCAGCAGTTCGGGGACAGAGGACCTCTACGAGCAGTACTTC
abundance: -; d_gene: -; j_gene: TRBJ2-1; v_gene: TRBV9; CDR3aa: CASSVEILRGSSYNEQFF; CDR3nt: TGTGCCAGCAGCGTAGAAATTCTGAGGGGGAGCTCCTACAATGAGCAGTTCTTC
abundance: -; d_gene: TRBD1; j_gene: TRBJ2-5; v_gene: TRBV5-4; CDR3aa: CASRDRGEGETQYF; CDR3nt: TGTGCCAGCCGAGACAGGGGAGAGGGGGAGACCCAGTACTTC
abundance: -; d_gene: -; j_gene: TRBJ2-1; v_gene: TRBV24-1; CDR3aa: CATSDPGAPHEQFF; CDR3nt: TGTGCCACCAGTGACCCCGGGGCCCCCCATGAGCAGTTCTTC
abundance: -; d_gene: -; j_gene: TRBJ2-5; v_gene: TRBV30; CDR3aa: CAWNGAGGRTQYF; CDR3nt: TGTGCCTGGAATGGGGCCGGGGGCAGGACCCAGTACTTC
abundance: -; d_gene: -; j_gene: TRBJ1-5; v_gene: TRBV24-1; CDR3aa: CATSGPGDSNQPQHF; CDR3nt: TGTGCCACCAGTGGTCCAGGGGATAGCAATCAGCCCCAGCATTTT
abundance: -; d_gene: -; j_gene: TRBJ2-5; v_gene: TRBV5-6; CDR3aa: CASSLFSGKLGETQYF; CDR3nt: TGTGCCAGCAGCTTGTTTTCAGGGAAATTGGGGGAGACCCAGTACTTC
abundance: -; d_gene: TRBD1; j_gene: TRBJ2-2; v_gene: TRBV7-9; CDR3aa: CASSILGDSTGELFF; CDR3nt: TGTGCCAGCAGCATCCTAGGGGACAGCACCGGGGAGCTGTTTTTT
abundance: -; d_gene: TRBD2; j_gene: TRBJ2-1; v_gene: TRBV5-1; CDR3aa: CASSLVAGDYNEQFF; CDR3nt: TGCGCCAGCAGCTTGGTGGCGGGAGACTACAATGAGCAGTTCTTC
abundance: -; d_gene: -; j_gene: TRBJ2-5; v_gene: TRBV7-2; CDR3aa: CASSPWGRGQETQYF; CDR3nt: TGTGCCAGCAGCCCGTGGGGCAGGGGACAAGAGACCCAGTACTTC
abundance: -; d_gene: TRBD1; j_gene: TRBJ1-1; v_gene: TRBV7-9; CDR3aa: CASSFGRGRAEAFF; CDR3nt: TGTGCCAGCAGCTTTGGCAGGGGGCGGGCTGAAGCTTTCTTT
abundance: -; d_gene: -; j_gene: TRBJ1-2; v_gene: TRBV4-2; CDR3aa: CASSHGGRRGADGYTF; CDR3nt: TGTGCCAGCAGCCACGGGGGACGGCGGGGGGCGGATGGCTACACCTTC
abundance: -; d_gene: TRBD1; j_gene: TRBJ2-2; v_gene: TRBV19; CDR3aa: CASRWTGGNTGELFF; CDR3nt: TGTGCCAGTAGGTGGACAGGGGGAAACACCGGGGAGCTGTTTTTT
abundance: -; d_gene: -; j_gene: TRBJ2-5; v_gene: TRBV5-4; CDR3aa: CASSLGSQETQYF; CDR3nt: TGTGCCAGCAGCTTGGGGTCACAAGAGACCCAGTACTTC
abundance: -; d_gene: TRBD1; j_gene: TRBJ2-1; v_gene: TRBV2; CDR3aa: CASSGDRGTYNEQFF; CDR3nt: TGTGCCAGCAGTGGGGACAGGGGGACATACAATGAGCAGTTCTTC
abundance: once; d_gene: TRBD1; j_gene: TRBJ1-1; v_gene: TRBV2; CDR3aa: CASSVGQGMTEAFF; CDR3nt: TGTGCCAGCAGTGTAGGACAGGGTATGACTGAAGCTTTCTTT
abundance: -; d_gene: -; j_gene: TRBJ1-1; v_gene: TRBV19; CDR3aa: CASSSPYRARDTEAFF; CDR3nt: TGTGCCAGTAGCTCTCCCTACAGGGCACGGGACACTGAAGCTTTCTTT
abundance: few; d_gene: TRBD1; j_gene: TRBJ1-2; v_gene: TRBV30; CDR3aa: CAWRGSQGTNYGYTF; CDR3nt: TGTGCCTGGAGAGGATCACAGGGGACTAACTATGGCTACACCTTC
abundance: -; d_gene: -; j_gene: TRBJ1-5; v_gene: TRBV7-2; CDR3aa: CASSLGTTNQPQHF; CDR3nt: TGTGCCAGCAGCCTCGGGACGACAAATCAGCCCCAGCATTTT
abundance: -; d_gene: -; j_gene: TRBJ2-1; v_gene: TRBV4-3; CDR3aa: CASSQSGTSAYNEQFF; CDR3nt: TGCGCCAGCAGCCAGTCCGGGACAAGCGCCTACAATGAGCAGTTCTTC
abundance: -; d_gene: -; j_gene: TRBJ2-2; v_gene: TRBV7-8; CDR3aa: CASSGRISGELFF; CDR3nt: TGTGCCAGCAGCGGGCGGATCTCCGGGGAGCTGTTTTTT
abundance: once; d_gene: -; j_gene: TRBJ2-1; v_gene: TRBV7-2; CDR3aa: CASSPSGARNEQFF; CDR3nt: TGTGCCAGCAGCCCCTCCGGGGCACGGAATGAGCAGTTCTTC